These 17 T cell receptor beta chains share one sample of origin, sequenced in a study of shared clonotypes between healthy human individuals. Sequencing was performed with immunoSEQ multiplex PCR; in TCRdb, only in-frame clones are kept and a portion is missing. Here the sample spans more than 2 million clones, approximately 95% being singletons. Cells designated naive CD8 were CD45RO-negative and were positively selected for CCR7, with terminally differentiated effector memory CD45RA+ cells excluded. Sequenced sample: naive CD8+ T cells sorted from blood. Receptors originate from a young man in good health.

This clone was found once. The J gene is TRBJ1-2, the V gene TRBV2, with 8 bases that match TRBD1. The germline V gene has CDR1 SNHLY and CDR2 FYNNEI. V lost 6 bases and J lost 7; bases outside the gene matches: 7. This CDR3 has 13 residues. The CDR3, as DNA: TGTGCCAGCAGCGGACAGGGATCGGGTGGCTACACCTTC. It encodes CASSGQGSGGYTF.

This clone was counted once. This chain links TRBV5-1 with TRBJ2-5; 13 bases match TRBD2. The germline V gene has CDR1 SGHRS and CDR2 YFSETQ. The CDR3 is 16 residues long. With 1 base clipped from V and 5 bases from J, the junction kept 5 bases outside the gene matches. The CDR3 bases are TGCGCCAGCAGCTTGTCGGGACTAGCGGGACCGGAGACCCAGTACTTC. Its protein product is CASSLSGLAGPETQYF.

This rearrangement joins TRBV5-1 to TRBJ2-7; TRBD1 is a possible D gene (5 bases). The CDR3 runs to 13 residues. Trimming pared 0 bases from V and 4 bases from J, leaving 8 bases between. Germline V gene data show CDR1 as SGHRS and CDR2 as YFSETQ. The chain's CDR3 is CASSLATDYEQYF. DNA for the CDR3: TGCGCCAGCAGCTTGGCGACAGATTACGAGCAGTACTTC.

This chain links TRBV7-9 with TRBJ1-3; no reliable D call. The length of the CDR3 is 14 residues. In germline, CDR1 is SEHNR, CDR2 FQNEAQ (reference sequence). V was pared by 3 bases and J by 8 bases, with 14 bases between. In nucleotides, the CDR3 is TGTGCCAGCAGCTTCGAGACTTCCCAGGACACCATATATTTT. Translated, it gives CASSFETSQDTIYF.

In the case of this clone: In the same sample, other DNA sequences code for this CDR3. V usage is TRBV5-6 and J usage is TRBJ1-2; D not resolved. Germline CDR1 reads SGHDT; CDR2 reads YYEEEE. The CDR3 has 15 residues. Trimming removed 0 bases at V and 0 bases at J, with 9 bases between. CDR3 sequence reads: CASSLGAGANYGYTF. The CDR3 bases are TGTGCCAGCAGCTTGGGAGCAGGAGCTAACTATGGCTACACCTTC.

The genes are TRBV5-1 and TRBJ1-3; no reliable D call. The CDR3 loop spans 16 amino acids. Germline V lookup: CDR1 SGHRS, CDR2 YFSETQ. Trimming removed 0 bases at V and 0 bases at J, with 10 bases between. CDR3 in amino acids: CASSLDSSHSGNTIYF. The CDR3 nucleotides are TGCGCCAGCAGCTTGGACAGTTCCCACTCTGGAAACACCATATATTTT.

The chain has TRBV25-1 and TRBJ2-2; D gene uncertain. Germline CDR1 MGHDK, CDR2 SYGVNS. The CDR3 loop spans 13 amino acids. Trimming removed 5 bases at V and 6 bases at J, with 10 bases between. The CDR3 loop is CASSFLSAGELFF. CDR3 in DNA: TGTGCCAGCAGTTTCCTTTCGGCCGGGGAGCTGTTTTTT.

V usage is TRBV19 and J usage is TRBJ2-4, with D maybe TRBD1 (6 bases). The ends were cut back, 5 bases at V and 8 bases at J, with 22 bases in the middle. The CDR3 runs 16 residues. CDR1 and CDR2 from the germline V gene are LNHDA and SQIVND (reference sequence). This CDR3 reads CASSSPGHTSRDIQYF. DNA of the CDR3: TGTGCCAGTAGTTCCCCGGGACACACCTCTAGGGACATTCAGTACTTC.

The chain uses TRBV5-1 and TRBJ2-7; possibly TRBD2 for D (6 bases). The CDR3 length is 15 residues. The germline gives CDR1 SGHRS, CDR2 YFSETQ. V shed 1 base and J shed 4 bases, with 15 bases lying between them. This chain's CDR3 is CASSLKWGETYEQYF. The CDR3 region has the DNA TGCGCCAGCAGCTTGAAATGGGGGGAAACTTACGAGCAGTACTTC.

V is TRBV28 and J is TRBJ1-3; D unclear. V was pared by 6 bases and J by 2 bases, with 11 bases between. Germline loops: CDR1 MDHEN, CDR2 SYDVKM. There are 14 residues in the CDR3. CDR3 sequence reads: CASRPVLAGNTIYF. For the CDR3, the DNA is TGTGCCAGCAGGCCAGTCTTGGCTGGAAACACCATATATTTT.

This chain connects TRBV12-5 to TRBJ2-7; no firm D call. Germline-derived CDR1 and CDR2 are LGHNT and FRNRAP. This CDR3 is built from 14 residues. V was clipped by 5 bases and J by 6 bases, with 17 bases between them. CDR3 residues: CASGPERIYSEQYF. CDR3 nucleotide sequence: TGTGCTAGTGGTCCCGAGAGGATTTATTCCGAGCAGTACTTC.

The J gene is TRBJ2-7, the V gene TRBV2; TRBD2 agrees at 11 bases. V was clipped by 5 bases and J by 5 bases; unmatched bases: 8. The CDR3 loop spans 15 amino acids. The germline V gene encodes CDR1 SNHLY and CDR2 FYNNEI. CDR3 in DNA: TGTGCCAGCAGTCCACTAGCGGGAGACTACCACGAGCAGTACTTC. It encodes CASSPLAGDYHEQYF.

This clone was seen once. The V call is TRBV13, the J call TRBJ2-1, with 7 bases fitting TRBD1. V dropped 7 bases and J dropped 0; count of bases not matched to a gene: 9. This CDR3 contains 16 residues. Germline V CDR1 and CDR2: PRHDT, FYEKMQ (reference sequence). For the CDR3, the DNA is TGTGCCAGCACCCAAAGGGGGCTCAGCTCCTACAATGAGCAGTTCTTC. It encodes CASTQRGLSSYNEQFF.

The CDR3 spells CASSGSRSSPNTGELFF. The CDR3 coding sequence is TGTGCCAGCAGCGGGAGTAGAAGTTCCCCGAACACCGGGGAGCTGTTTTTT. This sequence joins TRBV9 and TRBJ2-2; D is uncertain. Germline V gene sequence: CDR1 SGDLS, CDR2 YYNGEE. V was trimmed by 3 bases and J by 0 bases, leaving 15 bases between them. The length of the CDR3 is 17 residues.

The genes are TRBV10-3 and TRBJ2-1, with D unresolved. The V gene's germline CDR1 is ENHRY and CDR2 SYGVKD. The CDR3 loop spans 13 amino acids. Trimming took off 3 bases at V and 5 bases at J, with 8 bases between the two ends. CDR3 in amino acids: CAISDRTDNEQFF. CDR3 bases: TGTGCCATCAGTGATAGGACCGACAATGAGCAGTTCTTC.

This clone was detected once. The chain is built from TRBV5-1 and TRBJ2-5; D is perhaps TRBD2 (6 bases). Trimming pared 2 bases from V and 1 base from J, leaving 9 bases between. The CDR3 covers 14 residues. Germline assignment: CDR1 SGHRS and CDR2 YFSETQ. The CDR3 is CASSFLGGQETQYF. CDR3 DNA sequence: TGCGCCAGCAGCTTTTTGGGAGGCCAAGAGACCCAGTACTTC. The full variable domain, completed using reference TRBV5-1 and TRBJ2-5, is KAGVTQTPRYLIKTRGQQVTLSCSPISGHRSVSWYQQTPGQGLQFLFEYFSETQRNKGNFPGRFSGRQFSNSRSEMNVSTLELGDSALYLCASSFLGGQETQYFGPGTRLLVL.

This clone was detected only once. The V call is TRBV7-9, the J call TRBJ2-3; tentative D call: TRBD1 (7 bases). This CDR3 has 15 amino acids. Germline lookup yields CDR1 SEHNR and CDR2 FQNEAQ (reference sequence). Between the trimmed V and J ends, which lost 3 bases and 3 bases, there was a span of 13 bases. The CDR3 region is CASSFQGGGTDTQYF. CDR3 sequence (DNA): TGTGCCAGCAGCTTCCAGGGGGGAGGTACAGATACGCAGTATTTT. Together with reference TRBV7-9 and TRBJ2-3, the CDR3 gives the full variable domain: DTGVSQNPRHKITKRGQNVTFRCDPISEHNRLYWYRQTLGQGPEFLTYFQNEAQLEKSRLLSDRFSAERPKGSFSTLEIQRTEQGDSAMYLCASSFQGGGTDTQYFGPGTRLTVL.